The 10 T cell receptor beta chains presented below share a single source sample, sequenced in a study of blood T cell repertoires in COVID-19. Some clones are missing from TCRdb's copy, which holds only in-frame ones; the method was immunoSEQ multiplex PCR. The sample consists of 150,000 to 200,000 clones, 78% of them appearing once. The sequenced material came from peripheral blood. These receptors were obtained from a woman older than 75 with acute or convalescent COVID-19.

The chain links TRBV18 to TRBJ2-1, with D uncertain. The CDR3 has 12 residues. The germline CDR1 and CDR2 sequences are KGHSH and LQKENI. The V end was cut by 8 bases, the J end by 8 bases, with 13 bases between. CDR3 residues: CASHLVGDEQFF. The CDR3 DNA reads TGTGCCAGCCACCTAGTAGGTGATGAGCAGTTCTTC.

The J gene is TRBJ1-6, the V gene TRBV30, with TRBD1 matching 7 bases. CDR3 size: 13 residues. V dropped 3 bases and J dropped 9; count of bases not matched to a gene: 5. CDR1 and CDR2 from the germline V gene are GTSNPN and SVGIG (reference sequence). This CDR3 is CAWSQDRASPLHF. The CDR3 coding sequence is TGTGCCTGGAGCCAAGACAGGGCTTCACCCCTCCACTTT.

The rearrangement joins TRBV28 to TRBJ1-2; D is possibly TRBD1 (5 bases). The germline V gene encodes CDR1 MDHEN and CDR2 SYDVKM. This CDR3 spans 15 amino acids. The V gene lost 3 bases and the J gene lost 4 bases, with 15 bases spanning the gap. The CDR3 nucleotides read TGTGCCAGCAGTTTGGGGGGGACTCCGGTCTATGGCTACACCTTC. It yields the protein CASSLGGTPVYGYTF.

The chain joins TRBV3-1 (or the pseudogene TRBV3-2) to TRBJ2-7; 8 nucleotides agree with TRBD2. The V gene end was trimmed by 7 bases and the J gene end by 7 bases; junction bases not matched to a gene: 15. There are 15 residues in the CDR3. The germline CDR1 and CDR2 sequences are LGHDT and YNNKEL (reference sequence). The CDR3 coding sequence is TGTGCCAGCACCACACAGGCGGGGGGTACGCGAGAGCAGTACTTC. Amino acids: CASTTQAGGTREQYF.

The chain couples TRBV30 to TRBJ1-1; a weak D match, TRBD1 (5 bases). The V and J ends lost 3 bases and 4 bases respectively, with 9 bases between them. From germline, CDR1 is GTSNPN and CDR2 SVGIG (reference sequence). This CDR3 contains 12 residues. In DNA, the CDR3 is TGTGCCTGGAGGTGGGGGGTCACTGAAGCTTTCTTT. It encodes CAWRWGVTEAFF. Full variable domain (remainder filled in from reference TRBV30 and TRBJ1-1): SQTIHQWPATLVQPVGSPLSLECTVEGTSNPNLYWYRQAAGRGLQLLFYSVGIGQISSEVPQNLSASRPQDRQFILSSKKLLLSDSGFYLCAWRWGVTEAFFGQGTRLTVV.

This clone showed up just a few times. The chain couples TRBV28 to TRBJ1-5; D may be TRBD1 (6 bases). CDR1 is MDHEN and CDR2 is SYDVKM in the germline V gene. Trimming stripped 6 bases from V and 0 bases from J, with 12 bases between. The CDR3 is made up of 15 amino acids. The CDR3 region has the DNA TGTGCCAGCAGAGGGGGGGGACTTAGCAATCAGCCCCAGCATTTT. It encodes CASRGGGLSNQPQHF.

The CDR3 DNA is TGTGCCAGCAGCCTAGTGGAGGGCACTGAAGCTTTCTTT. Translating gives CASSLVEGTEAFF. The rearrangement links TRBV6-5 to TRBJ1-1; D is unclear. Germline V gene lookup returns CDR1 MNHEY and CDR2 SVGAGI. This CDR3 contains 13 residues. V shed 6 bases and J shed 4 bases, with 12 bases lying between them.

This rearrangement joins TRBV7-3 to TRBJ2-1; a weak D match, TRBD1 (5 bases). Germline CDR1 is SGHTA and CDR2 is FQGTGA. V shed 3 bases and J shed 6 bases, with 6 bases lying between them. CDR3 length: 12 amino acids. CDR3 protein: CASSFQGNEQFF. The CDR3 nucleotides are TGTGCCAGCAGCTTCCAGGGCAATGAGCAGTTCTTC.

Here the CDR3 reads CASSQGQGSSPLHF. CDR3 DNA sequence: TGCGCCAGCAGCCAAGGACAGGGATCTTCACCCCTCCACTTT. V and J are TRBV5-1 and TRBJ1-6; TRBD1 aligns across 8 bases. The CDR3 totals 14 residues. Germline lookup yields CDR1 SGHRS and CDR2 YFSETQ. Trimming took 4 bases from V and 9 from J; bases not matched to a gene: 6.

The chain joins TRBV15 to TRBJ2-5, with D maybe TRBD2 (5 bases). The CDR3 is 15 residues long. With 0 bases removed from V and 1 base from J, the gap between germline ends came to 9 bases. The germline V gene has CDR1 LNHNV and CDR2 YYDKDF (reference sequence). CDR3 region: CATSREAGGQETQYF. The CDR3 DNA reads TGTGCCACCAGCAGAGAGGCAGGAGGCCAAGAGACCCAGTACTTC.